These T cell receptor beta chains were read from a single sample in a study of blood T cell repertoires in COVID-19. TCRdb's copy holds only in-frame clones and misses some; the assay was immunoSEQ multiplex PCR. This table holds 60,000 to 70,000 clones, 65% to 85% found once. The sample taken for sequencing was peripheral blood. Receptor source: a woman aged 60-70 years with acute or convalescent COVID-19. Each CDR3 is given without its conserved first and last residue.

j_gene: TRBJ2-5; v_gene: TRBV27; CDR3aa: ASSYTGSRVPRTQY
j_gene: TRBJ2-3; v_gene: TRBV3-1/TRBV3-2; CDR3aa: ASSMGEWGRGTQY
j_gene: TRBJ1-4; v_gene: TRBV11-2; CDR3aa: ASSSTGAGEKLF
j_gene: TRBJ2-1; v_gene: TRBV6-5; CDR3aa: ASSYGDNEQF
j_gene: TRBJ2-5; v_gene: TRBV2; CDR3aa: ASSVETGGSETQY
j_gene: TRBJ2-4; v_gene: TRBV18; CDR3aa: ASSPGGAKNIQY
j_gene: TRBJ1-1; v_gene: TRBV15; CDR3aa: ATSTTGYRAF
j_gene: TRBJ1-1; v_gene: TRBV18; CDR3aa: ASSSGQGPTEAF
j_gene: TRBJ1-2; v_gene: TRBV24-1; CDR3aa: ATSDPVGQGALGYT
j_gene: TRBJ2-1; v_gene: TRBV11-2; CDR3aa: ASSLVSGGGHEQF
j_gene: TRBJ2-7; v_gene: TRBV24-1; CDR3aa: ATSERDGSYEQY
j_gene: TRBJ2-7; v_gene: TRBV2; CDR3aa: ASSEAGGTAYEQY
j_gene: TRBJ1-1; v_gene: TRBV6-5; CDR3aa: ASSYLNRTEAF
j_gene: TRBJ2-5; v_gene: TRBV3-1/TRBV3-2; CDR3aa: ASSLEVGGAQETQY
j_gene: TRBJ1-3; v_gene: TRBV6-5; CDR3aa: ASRYSSDNSGNTIY
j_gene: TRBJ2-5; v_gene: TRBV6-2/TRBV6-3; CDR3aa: ASSYAGIQETQY
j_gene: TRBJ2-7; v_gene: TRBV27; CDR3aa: ASSLGPSWGEQY
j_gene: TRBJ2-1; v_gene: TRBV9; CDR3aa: ASSVGGGVYNEQF
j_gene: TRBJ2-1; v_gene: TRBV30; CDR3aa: AWSVLGGADEQF
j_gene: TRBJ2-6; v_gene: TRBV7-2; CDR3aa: ASSLVTVSGANVLT
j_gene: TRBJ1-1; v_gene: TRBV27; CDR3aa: ASSPDRGPAF
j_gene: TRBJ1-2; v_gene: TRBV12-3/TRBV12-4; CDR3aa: ASSPDMDYGYT
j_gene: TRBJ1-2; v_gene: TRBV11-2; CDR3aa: ASSLRQGGIRYT
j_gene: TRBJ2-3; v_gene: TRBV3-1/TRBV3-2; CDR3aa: ASSQLAGGGTDTQY
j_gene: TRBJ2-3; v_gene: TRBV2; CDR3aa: ASREGGQGAPTDTQY
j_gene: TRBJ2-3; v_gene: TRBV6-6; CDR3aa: ASSRIAGTGGPDTQY
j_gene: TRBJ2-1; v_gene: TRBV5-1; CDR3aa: ASSLTGGSYNEQF
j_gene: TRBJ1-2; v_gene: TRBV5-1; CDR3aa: ASSKGQGNYGYT
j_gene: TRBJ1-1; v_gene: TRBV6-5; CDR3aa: ASSLGQPGRAEAF